These T cell receptor beta chains were read from a single sample in a study of shared clonotypes between healthy human individuals. TCRdb keeps only in-frame clones here, not all; method: immunoSEQ multiplex PCR. The sample lists over 1.5 million clones; approximately 98% were seen once. Sequenced sample: naive CD4+ T cells sorted from blood. The receptors derive from a man aged 25 to 40 in good health. Each CDR3 is given with its conserved first and last residue. The order of the fields is J gene, clone size, V gene, D gene, CDR3 protein, CDR3 DNA. A D gene is named only where the DNA matches it firmly. Some rows have no size entry. The others give once, few or many, or a class for an expanded clone.

TRBJ2-1	-	TRBV10-3	-	CAISEVGSEQFF	TGTGCCATCAGTGAGGTAGGCTCTGAGCAGTTCTTC
TRBJ2-7	-	TRBV6-6	TRBD1	CASSYRDRGGEQYF	TGTGCCAGCAGTTACCGGGACAGGGGTGGCGAGCAGTACTTC
TRBJ2-1	-	TRBV5-1	-	CASSLVGRSSYNEQFF	TGCGCCAGCAGCTTGGTGGGCAGAAGCTCCTACAATGAGCAGTTCTTC
TRBJ2-3	-	TRBV7-2	-	CASSLLGAQGDTQYF	TGTGCCAGCAGCTTACTGGGGGCGCAAGGAGATACGCAGTATTTT
TRBJ1-1	-	TRBV10-1	-	CASSDPSGTPNEAFF	TGCGCCAGCAGTGATCCCTCCGGGACACCGAACGAAGCTTTCTTT
TRBJ2-3	once	TRBV5-1	-	CASSLGEWGFTDTQYF	TGCGCCAGCAGCTTGGGGGAGTGGGGTTTCACAGATACGCAGTATTTT
TRBJ2-5	-	TRBV4-1	-	CASSQEVGTGRETQYF	TGCGCCAGCAGCCAAGAAGTAGGTACAGGCAGGGAGACCCAGTACTTC
TRBJ2-7	-	TRBV5-6	TRBD2	CASSLVGAGPGEQYF	TGTGCCAGCAGCTTGGTTGGAGCGGGACCGGGAGAGCAGTACTTC
TRBJ2-3	few	TRBV5-5	-	CASRGTDTQYF	TGTGCCAGCAGGGGCACAGATACGCAGTATTTT
TRBJ2-7	-	TRBV11-1	TRBD1	CASSSTGTGRGEQYF	TGTGCCAGCAGCTCAACCGGGACAGGGAGAGGCGAGCAGTACTTC
TRBJ2-7	-	TRBV9	-	CASSVAPTGLHEQYF	TGTGCCAGCAGCGTAGCCCCGACAGGTCTCCACGAGCAGTACTTC
TRBJ2-7	-	TRBV10-3	TRBD1	CAIRPTGGMYEQYF	TGTGCCATCAGGCCGACAGGGGGTATGTACGAGCAGTACTTC
TRBJ2-7	-	TRBV5-5	-	CASSLEVRYEQYF	TGTGCCAGCAGCTTAGAGGTGCGATACGAGCAGTACTTC
TRBJ2-1	-	TRBV15	TRBD2	CATSSLGGLATFFSYNEQFF	TGTGCCACCAGCAGCCTGGGGGGACTAGCCACATTTTTCTCCTACAATGAGCAGTTCTTC
TRBJ1-3	-	TRBV10-3	-	CAISADRTFSGNTIYF	TGTGCCATCAGTGCCGACAGGACTTTCTCTGGAAACACCATATATTTT
TRBJ2-7	once	TRBV10-3	TRBD1	CAISEKDRGLDEQYF	TGTGCCATCAGTGAGAAGGACAGGGGGCTTGACGAGCAGTACTTC
TRBJ2-2	-	TRBV28	-	CASSLSVTANTGELFF	TGTGCCAGCAGTTTATCGGTCACAGCGAACACCGGGGAGCTGTTTTTT
TRBJ2-3	-	TRBV15	-	CATSSRDTQYF	TGTGCCACCAGCAGTAGGGATACGCAGTATTTT